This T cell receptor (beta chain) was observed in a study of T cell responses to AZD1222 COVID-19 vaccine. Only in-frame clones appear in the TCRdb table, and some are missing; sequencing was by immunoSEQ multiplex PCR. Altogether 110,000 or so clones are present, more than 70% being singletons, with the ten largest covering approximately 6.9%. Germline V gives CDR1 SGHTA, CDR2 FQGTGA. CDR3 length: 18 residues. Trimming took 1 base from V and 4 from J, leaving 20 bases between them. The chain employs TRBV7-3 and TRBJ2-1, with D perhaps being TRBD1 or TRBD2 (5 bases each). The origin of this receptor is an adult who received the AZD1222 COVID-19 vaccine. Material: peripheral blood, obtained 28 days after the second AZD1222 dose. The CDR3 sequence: CASSLNPPGSGGYNEQFF. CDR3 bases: TGTGCCAGCAGCTTAAACCCCCCGGGGAGTGGGGGTTACAATGAGCAGTTCTTC.